The clone carrying this TCR beta chain was seen a handful of times. The CDR3 extends over 15 amino acids. Trimming removed 7 bases at V and 5 bases at J, with 18 bases between. Germline CDR1 MRHNA, CDR2 SNTAGT. This entry comes from a study of shared clonotypes between healthy human individuals. Sequenced by immunoSEQ multiplex PCR; TCRdb stores in-frame clones only, minus some. Of some 480,000 clones listed, 79% are singletons. The receptor was derived from a woman in her thirties or forties in good health. Some clones in this sample may be carry-over from other donors' samples. The chain links TRBV6-4 to TRBJ2-1; D is perhaps TRBD2 (6 bases). The sequenced sample consisted of PBMCs. The CDR3 DNA follows: TGTGCCAGCACCGAATCGGCAGGCGGGAACAATGAGCAGTTCTTC. As protein: CASTESAGGNNEQFF.